Included here is one T cell receptor beta chain sequence, with context. This record comes from a study of blood T cells in healthy people across ages. The CDR3 sequence is 12 residues long. Germline V gene data show CDR1 as DFQATT and CDR2 as SNEGSKA (reference sequence). V lost 7 bases and J lost 1; bases outside the gene matches: 3. Combining a sample-barcoded 5' primer with a J-beta primer mix, a second PCR ran for roughly 7 to 12 cycles. TCRdb processed the 5' RACE reads anew with MiXCR; each CDR3 protein has one entry. The top ten hold more than 35% of the sample, which has about 640,000 distinct CDR3 sequences, roughly 53% seen once.

This sequence joins TRBV20-1 and TRBJ2-5; 7 bases map to TRBD2. Sequenced material: blood. The TCR was taken from a man aged 55 to 70 in good health. This CDR3 is CSGSGVQETQYF. The CDR3 DNA sequence: TGCAGTGGGAGCGGGGTCCAAGAGACCCAGTACTTC.